The sample holds a few counts of the clone carrying this T cell receptor beta chain. Its matching antigen is unknown. This sample was taken from a study of T cells in Graves' hyperthyroidism and ophthalmopathy. The TCR beta CDR3 regions underwent amplification using RNA transcripts as the source. HTBI primers were the set used in a first-round RT-PCR of the TCR CDR3. Via MiXCR, TCRdb re-called the multiplex PCR reads, giving one row per CDR3 protein. The sample consists of around 500,000 distinct CDR3 sequences, about 15% of them appearing once. The authors deemed Graves' hyperthyroidism stable absent ophthalmopathy progression within 18 months. Diagnostic decisions used clinical symptoms, serum thyroxine and TRAb, thyroid ultrasound and orbital computed tomography. PBMCs were obtained from 7.5 to 10 ml fresh peripheral blood. General study points: Most thyroid clonotypes expanded above 0.001 were also detected in blood.

This clonotype was sampled from a woman between 18 and 29 years old with Graves' hyperthyroidism. Input material: blood.

The CDR3 sequence: CSARPDLPFLDEQFF. CDR3 coding DNA: TGCAGTGCTAGACCGGACCTTCCTTTCTTAGATGAGCAGTTCTTC. This chain uses TRBV20-1 with TRBJ2-1; D not certain. Trimming took off 2 bases at V and 8 bases at J, with 19 bases between the two ends. The CDR3 runs 15 residues. Germline-derived CDR1 and CDR2 are DFQATT and SNEGSKA (reference sequence).